The following is a T cell receptor beta chain sequence with its context. This entry is derived from a study of blood T cell repertoires in COVID-19. Study-level background: From the United States, Italy and Spain came samples of acute and convalescent COVID-19. T cells, B-cell-depleted T cells, or PBMCs provided the cDNA or gDNA that served as material.

Per germline, CDR1 SGHRS and CDR2 YFSETQ. Trimming stripped 6 bases from V and 3 bases from J, with 13 bases between. CDR3 length: 13 amino acids. Methods used by the authors: Estimated nucleated cell counts came from reference gene primer amplification. Some clones are missing from TCRdb's copy, which holds only in-frame ones; the method was immunoSEQ multiplex PCR. V, J and clone size reflect that table, while D and trimming were determined from the DNA. The table shows 90,000 to 150,000 clones, with 65% to 90% occurring only once. The sequencing sample was made of peripheral blood. The chain employs TRBV5-1 and TRBJ2-7, with D possibly matching TRBD1 (5 bases). The clonotype was recovered from a man older than 75 with acute or convalescent COVID-19. The CDR3 DNA reads TGCGCCAGCAATAGTGATAGGGGCTACGAGCAGTACTTC. Encoded protein: CASNSDRGYEQYF.